A selection of T cell receptor beta chains follows, all from one sample in a study of blood T cell repertoires in COVID-19. Clones were sequenced by immunoSEQ multiplex PCR, and TCRdb holds only the in-frame ones, with some missing. This sample has hundreds of thousands of clones; roughly 80% occur once, and the top ten carry 6.5% to 8.5%. The sample taken for sequencing was peripheral blood. The receptors stem from a woman older than 75 with COVID-19, enrolled during active disease. Both conserved end residues are part of each CDR3. A D gene is named only where the DNA matches it firmly. A row's size may be missing; if present it is once, few, many or a size class.

CDR3 protein: CATSRRGGDDYGYTF; CDR3 DNA: TGTGCCACCAGCAGGAGGGGGGGTGACGACTATGGCTACACCTTC; CDR3 length: 15; V gene: TRBV15; J gene: TRBJ1-2; clone size: -; D gene: -
CDR3 protein: CASSPPTAGNGYTF; CDR3 DNA: TGTGCCAGCAGCCCCCCGACAGCAGGAAATGGCTACACCTTC; CDR3 length: 14; V gene: TRBV7-9; J gene: TRBJ1-2; clone size: -; D gene: -
CDR3 protein: CAWSVVRNEQFF; CDR3 DNA: TGTGCCTGGAGTGTGGTCAGAAATGAGCAGTTCTTC; CDR3 length: 12; V gene: TRBV30; J gene: TRBJ2-1; clone size: -; D gene: -
CDR3 protein: CASSLSGGSNQPQHF; CDR3 DNA: TGCGCCAGCAGCTTGTCAGGGGGCAGCAATCAGCCCCAGCATTTT; CDR3 length: 15; V gene: TRBV5-1; J gene: TRBJ1-5; clone size: -; D gene: TRBD1
CDR3 protein: CASSPALNSNQPQHF; CDR3 DNA: TGTGCCAGCAGCCCCGCGCTCAATAGCAATCAGCCCCAGCATTTT; CDR3 length: 15; V gene: TRBV6-5; J gene: TRBJ1-5; clone size: few; D gene: -
CDR3 protein: CAWSVQIGGYTF; CDR3 DNA: TGTGCCTGGAGTGTACAAATTGGCGGCTACACCTTC; CDR3 length: 12; V gene: TRBV30; J gene: TRBJ1-2; clone size: -; D gene: -
CDR3 protein: CASSTGQTSYNEQFF; CDR3 DNA: TGTGCCAGCAGCACCGGACAGACTTCCTACAATGAGCAGTTCTTC; CDR3 length: 15; V gene: TRBV5-4; J gene: TRBJ2-1; clone size: -; D gene: -
CDR3 protein: CASSLSGSLYGYTF; CDR3 DNA: TGTGCCAGCAGTCTCTCAGGATCTCTTTATGGCTACACCTTC; CDR3 length: 14; V gene: TRBV2; J gene: TRBJ1-2; clone size: -; D gene: -
CDR3 protein: CASSLGLMNTEAFF; CDR3 DNA: TGTGCCAGCAGCTTGGGCCTTATGAACACTGAAGCTTTCTTT; CDR3 length: 14; V gene: TRBV11-2; J gene: TRBJ1-1; clone size: -; D gene: -
CDR3 protein: CASSPYEGGAGYVQFF; CDR3 DNA: TGTGCCAGCAGCCCCTATGAAGGGGGGGCCGGTTACGTGCAGTTCTTC; CDR3 length: 16; V gene: TRBV27; J gene: TRBJ2-1; clone size: -; D gene: -
CDR3 protein: CASSLGLAGPQETQYF; CDR3 DNA: TGTGCCAGCAGCTTAGGGCTAGCGGGACCACAAGAGACCCAGTACTTC; CDR3 length: 16; V gene: TRBV7-2; J gene: TRBJ2-5; clone size: -; D gene: TRBD2
CDR3 protein: CASSPGPIAAFF; CDR3 DNA: TGTGCCAGCAGCCCCGGCCCGATAGCGGCTTTCTTT; CDR3 length: 12; V gene: TRBV7-9; J gene: TRBJ1-1; clone size: -; D gene: -
CDR3 protein: CASTATGTGRVGTEAFF; CDR3 DNA: TGCGCCAGCACGGCAACCGGGACAGGTCGTGTGGGCACTGAAGCTTTCTTT; CDR3 length: 17; V gene: TRBV5-1; J gene: TRBJ1-1; clone size: -; D gene: TRBD1
CDR3 protein: CASSSTLSNRGNSYEQYF; CDR3 DNA: TGTGCCAGCAGTTCGACCCTTTCTAATCGGGGAAACTCCTACGAGCAGTACTTC; CDR3 length: 18; V gene: TRBV28; J gene: TRBJ2-7; clone size: once; D gene: -
CDR3 protein: CASRRGQPNTEAFF; CDR3 DNA: TGTGCCAGCAGACGAGGACAGCCGAACACTGAAGCTTTCTTT; CDR3 length: 14; V gene: TRBV6-5; J gene: TRBJ1-1; clone size: -; D gene: -
CDR3 protein: CASSRRVDDEKLFF; CDR3 DNA: TGTGCCAGCAGTAGGAGGGTGGACGATGAAAAACTGTTTTTT; CDR3 length: 14; V gene: TRBV27; J gene: TRBJ1-4; clone size: -; D gene: -
CDR3 protein: CASSLGGGNQPQHF; CDR3 DNA: TGTGCCAGCAGCTTGGGGGGAGGCAATCAGCCCCAGCATTTT; CDR3 length: 14; V gene: TRBV7-3; J gene: TRBJ1-5; clone size: -; D gene: -
CDR3 protein: CASSWVPTGYSPLHF; CDR3 DNA: TGCGCCAGCAGCTGGGTCCCGACAGGGTATTCACCCCTCCACTTT; CDR3 length: 15; V gene: TRBV5-1; J gene: TRBJ1-6; clone size: many; D gene: TRBD1
CDR3 protein: CASRWTGSSYEQYF; CDR3 DNA: TGTGCCAGCAGATGGACAGGAAGCTCCTACGAGCAGTACTTC; CDR3 length: 14; V gene: TRBV6-5; J gene: TRBJ2-7; clone size: once; D gene: TRBD1
CDR3 protein: CASSNPGTGEAFF; CDR3 DNA: TGCGCCAGCAGTAATCCCGGGACAGGGGAAGCTTTCTTT; CDR3 length: 13; V gene: TRBV10-1; J gene: TRBJ1-1; clone size: -; D gene: TRBD1
CDR3 protein: CASSVLPGGADTQYF; CDR3 DNA: TGTGCCAGCAGCGTCTTACCCGGTGGAGCAGATACGCAGTATTTT; CDR3 length: 15; V gene: TRBV9; J gene: TRBJ2-3; clone size: -; D gene: -
CDR3 protein: CAWSAQIGGAVTDTQYF; CDR3 DNA: TGTGCCTGGAGTGCCCAAATCGGGGGGGCCGTGACAGATACGCAGTATTTT; CDR3 length: 17; V gene: TRBV30; J gene: TRBJ2-3; clone size: -; D gene: TRBD2
CDR3 protein: CASSLSTVMNTEAFF; CDR3 DNA: TGTGCCAGCAGCCTTTCGACAGTGATGAACACTGAAGCTTTCTTT; CDR3 length: 15; V gene: TRBV3-1/TRBV3-2; J gene: TRBJ1-1; clone size: -; D gene: -
CDR3 protein: CASSPGLAGNTGELFF; CDR3 DNA: TGTGCCAGCAGCCCCGGACTAGCGGGAAACACCGGGGAGCTGTTTTTT; CDR3 length: 16; V gene: TRBV7-9; J gene: TRBJ2-2; clone size: few; D gene: TRBD2
CDR3 protein: CASSARGRGLNSPLHF; CDR3 DNA: TGTGCCAGCAGTGCCCGCGGGAGGGGGCTTAATTCACCCCTCCACTTT; CDR3 length: 16; V gene: TRBV6-1; J gene: TRBJ1-6; clone size: -; D gene: TRBD1
CDR3 protein: CASSPRQDSNQPQHF; CDR3 DNA: TGTGCCAGCAGCCCGCGACAAGATAGCAATCAGCCCCAGCATTTT; CDR3 length: 15; V gene: TRBV9; J gene: TRBJ1-5; clone size: once; D gene: -
CDR3 protein: CAFQGALGNQPQHF; CDR3 DNA: TGTGCCTTTCAGGGGGCTCTTGGCAATCAGCCCCAGCATTTT; CDR3 length: 14; V gene: TRBV5-4; J gene: TRBJ1-5; clone size: -; D gene: TRBD1
CDR3 protein: CASGGGDYGYTF; CDR3 DNA: TGCGCCAGCGGCGGGGGGGACTATGGCTACACCTTC; CDR3 length: 12; V gene: TRBV5-1; J gene: TRBJ1-2; clone size: -; D gene: -
CDR3 protein: CASSLAQGVREQYF; CDR3 DNA: TGTGCCAGCAGCTTAGCACAGGGGGTGAGGGAGCAGTACTTC; CDR3 length: 14; V gene: TRBV7-2; J gene: TRBJ2-7; clone size: -; D gene: TRBD1
CDR3 protein: CASSRQTRGNEQFF; CDR3 DNA: TGTGCCAGCAGCCGTCAAACAAGGGGTAATGAGCAGTTCTTC; CDR3 length: 14; V gene: TRBV7-2; J gene: TRBJ2-1; clone size: -; D gene: -
CDR3 protein: CASSWRQSNTEAFF; CDR3 DNA: TGTGCCAGCAGCTGGAGACAGTCGAACACTGAAGCTTTCTTT; CDR3 length: 14; V gene: TRBV7-2; J gene: TRBJ1-1; clone size: few; D gene: -
CDR3 protein: CATRQGATYGYTF; CDR3 DNA: TGTGCCACTCGACAGGGGGCAACTTATGGCTACACCTTC; CDR3 length: 13; V gene: TRBV7-9; J gene: TRBJ1-2; clone size: -; D gene: TRBD1
CDR3 protein: CASSPGGRDTEAFF; CDR3 DNA: TGTGCCAGCAGCCCGGGAGGACGGGACACTGAAGCTTTCTTT; CDR3 length: 14; V gene: TRBV5-4; J gene: TRBJ1-1; clone size: -; D gene: -
CDR3 protein: CATSRDRRETQYF; CDR3 DNA: TGTGCCACCAGCAGAGATAGGCGGGAGACCCAGTACTTC; CDR3 length: 13; V gene: TRBV15; J gene: TRBJ2-5; clone size: -; D gene: -
CDR3 protein: CAIRGTSAKTQETQYF; CDR3 DNA: TGTGCCATCAGGGGGACTAGCGCGAAAACTCAAGAGACCCAGTACTTC; CDR3 length: 16; V gene: TRBV10-3; J gene: TRBJ2-5; clone size: once; D gene: TRBD2
CDR3 protein: CVWDRANTEAFF; CDR3 DNA: TGTGTTTGGGACAGGGCGAACACTGAAGCTTTCTTT; CDR3 length: 12; V gene: TRBV12-5; J gene: TRBJ1-1; clone size: -; D gene: TRBD1
CDR3 protein: CASSLTSGGGSSYEQYF; CDR3 DNA: TGTGCCAGCAGCTTAACTAGTGGAGGGGGCAGCTCCTACGAGCAGTACTTC; CDR3 length: 17; V gene: TRBV11-2; J gene: TRBJ2-7; clone size: -; D gene: -
CDR3 protein: CAISESVGGSYGYTF; CDR3 DNA: TGTGCCATCAGTGAGTCAGTAGGGGGCTCGTATGGCTACACCTTC; CDR3 length: 15; V gene: TRBV10-3; J gene: TRBJ1-2; clone size: -; D gene: TRBD1
CDR3 protein: CASSYGGGVSYEQYF; CDR3 DNA: TGTGCCAGCAGTTACGGGGGGGGCGTCTCCTACGAGCAGTACTTC; CDR3 length: 15; V gene: TRBV6-5; J gene: TRBJ2-7; clone size: -; D gene: -
CDR3 protein: CASSLHPSGGAADTQYF; CDR3 DNA: TGTGCCAGCAGCCTACACCCGAGCGGGGGGGCGGCAGATACGCAGTATTTT; CDR3 length: 17; V gene: TRBV3-1/TRBV3-2; J gene: TRBJ2-3; clone size: -; D gene: TRBD2
CDR3 protein: CSARIGQGENF; CDR3 DNA: TGCAGTGCTAGGATCGGACAGGGGGAGAACTTC; CDR3 length: 11; V gene: TRBV20-1; J gene: TRBJ2-7; clone size: -; D gene: TRBD1
CDR3 protein: CASFYRDGGNQPQHF; CDR3 DNA: TGTGCCAGCTTCTACAGGGACGGAGGCAATCAGCCCCAGCATTTT; CDR3 length: 15; V gene: TRBV5-5; J gene: TRBJ1-5; clone size: -; D gene: -
CDR3 protein: CSARRSYGYTF; CDR3 DNA: TGCAGTGCTAGGAGATCCTATGGCTACACCTTC; CDR3 length: 11; V gene: TRBV20-1; J gene: TRBJ1-2; clone size: few; D gene: -
CDR3 protein: CASSVGRREGRNEQFF; CDR3 DNA: TGTGCCAGCAGCGTAGGAAGGAGGGAGGGCCGCAATGAGCAGTTCTTC; CDR3 length: 16; V gene: TRBV9; J gene: TRBJ2-1; clone size: -; D gene: TRBD2
CDR3 protein: CAISEGGTSGIEQYF; CDR3 DNA: TGTGCCATCAGTGAGGGAGGGACTAGCGGGATCGAGCAGTACTTC; CDR3 length: 15; V gene: TRBV10-3; J gene: TRBJ2-7; clone size: -; D gene: TRBD2